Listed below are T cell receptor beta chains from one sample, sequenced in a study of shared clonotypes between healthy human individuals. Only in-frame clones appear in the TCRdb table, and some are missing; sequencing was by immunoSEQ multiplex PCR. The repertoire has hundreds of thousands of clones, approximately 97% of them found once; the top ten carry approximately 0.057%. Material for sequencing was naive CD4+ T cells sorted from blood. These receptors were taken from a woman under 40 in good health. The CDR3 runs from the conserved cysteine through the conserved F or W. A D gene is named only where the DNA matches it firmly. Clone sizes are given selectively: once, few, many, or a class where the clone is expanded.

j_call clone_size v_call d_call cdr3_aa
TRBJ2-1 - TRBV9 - CASSPLANEQFF
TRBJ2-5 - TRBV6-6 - CASSYSSPGAETQYF
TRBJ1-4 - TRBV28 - CASSLSPGANEKLFF
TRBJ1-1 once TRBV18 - CASSPRQLNTEAFF
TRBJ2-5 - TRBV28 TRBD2 CASSLPGGRGQETQYF
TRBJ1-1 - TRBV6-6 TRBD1 CASSYPTGQGRAFF
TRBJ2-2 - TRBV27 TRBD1 CASSLSRTGLTGELFF
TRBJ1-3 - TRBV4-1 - CASSRTPRVGEGNTIYF
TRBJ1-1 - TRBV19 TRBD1 CASTRSGTVNTEAFF
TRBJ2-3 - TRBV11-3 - CASSLQSGSGTDTQYF
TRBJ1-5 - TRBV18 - CASSPGEDQPQHF
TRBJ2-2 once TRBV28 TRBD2 CASSSGGEGSTGELFF